The sequence of this T cell receptor (beta chain) was determined in a study of CD8+CD57+ T cells in acquired aplastic anemia. Whoever was chosen for sequencing had shown CD8+CD57+ cell expansion by flow cytometry. TCR beta VDJ and CDR3 profiles were obtained from a genomic DNA template. TCRdb redid the calling of the reads with MiXCR, one entry per CDR3 protein. The table lists 180,000 or so distinct CDR3 sequences, less than 60% of them singletons. The length of the CDR3 is 13 residues. The V gene's germline CDR1 is SNHLY and CDR2 FYNNEI. The ends were cut back, 4 bases at V and 8 bases at J, with 14 bases in the middle. This clonotype was detected once.

The rearrangement uses TRBV2 and TRBJ1-1, with D uncertain. Sequencing used sorted CD4+, CD8+, or CD8+CD57+ T cells (not recorded which) from PBMCs. The origin of this receptor is a human donor with aplastic anemia. CDR3 sequence: CASSAGLGKEAFF. Written as DNA, the CDR3 is TGTGCCAGCAGTGCTGGGTTGGGTAAAGAAGCTTTCTTT.